What follows are 6 T cell receptor beta chains derived from one specimen sequenced in a study of T cell responses to AZD1222 COVID-19 vaccine (dated by TCRdb to the early 2020s). The time point label of this sample denotes: baseline before first vaccination. Libraries were made using the immunoSEQ multiplex PCR assay. Here the immuneACCESS table is served through TCRdb, limited to in-frame sequences with V and J called. Missing clones are a known gap in these copies; in checked studies unresolved V genes cover under half, and the rest lacks a known reason. For this sample the table gives some 120,000 clones, of which approximately 84% were detected only once. About 10% of the sample is taken by the ten largest. The sequencing here drew on peripheral blood, taken on day 0 of AZD1222 vaccination. The receptors come from an adult in good health.

J is TRBJ2-4 and V is TRBV19, with 11 bases aligning to TRBD2. This CDR3 has 14 residues. V shed 7 bases and J 8 bases; nucleotides not matched to a gene: 7. Germline V gene sequence: CDR1 LNHDA, CDR2 SQIVND (reference sequence). CDR3 bases: TGTGCCAGTATTTCTAGCGGGGGGCGAGACATTCAGTACTTC. Amino acid sequence: CASISSGGRDIQYF.

In regard to this clone: The same CDR3 is also encoded by other DNA sequences in this sample. J is TRBJ1-4 and V is TRBV9, with D possibly being TRBD1 (6 bases). CDR3 length: 14 residues. Per the germline V gene, CDR1 is SGDLS and CDR2 is YYNGEE. With 0 bases removed from V and 7 bases from J, the gap between germline ends came to 10 bases. In nucleotides, the CDR3 is TGTGCCAGCAGCGTAGGAGGGGGGGGTGAAAAACTGTTTTTT. It yields the protein CASSVGGGGEKLFF.

CDR3 in amino acids: CASSWTGGYNEQFF. The CDR3 coding sequence is TGCGCCAGCAGCTGGACAGGGGGCTACAATGAGCAGTTCTTC. The chain links TRBV5-1 to TRBJ2-1; 10 bases are shared with TRBD1. The CDR3 sequence is 14 residues long. Trimming at V came to 3 bases and at J to 3 bases, leaving 0 bases not matched to a gene. The germline V gene has CDR1 SGHRS and CDR2 YFSETQ.

V and J are TRBV5-4 and TRBJ1-1; 8 bases are shared with TRBD1. V lost 4 bases and J lost 0; bases outside the gene matches: 8. Germline V CDR1 and CDR2: SGHNT, YYREEE (reference sequence). This CDR3 has 16 residues. CDR3 sequence: CASSLGQGVLNTEAFF. For the CDR3, the DNA is TGTGCCAGCAGCCTAGGACAGGGAGTGTTGAACACTGAAGCTTTCTTT.

The J gene is TRBJ2-1, the V gene TRBV7-2, with 10 nucleotides matching TRBD2. V shed 5 bases, J shed 7 bases, and the junction held 8 bases outside the gene matches. CDR1 and CDR2 (germline): SGHTA, FQGNSA. This CDR3 region has 15 residues. The DNA of the CDR3 is TGTGCCAGCAGCAAGCGGGAGGGCTCGCCGAATGAGCAGTTCTTC. Its protein is CASSKREGSPNEQFF.

This clone has only one observation. This chain connects TRBV21-1 to TRBJ1-6; TRBD1, the D gene given by the table, was not confirmed from the DNA. TRBV21-1 is noted as a pseudogene. CDR3 length: 16 residues. CDR3 in amino acids: CASNLLRDRDDSPLHF. DNA for the CDR3: TGTGCCAGCAATTTACTCCGGGACAGGGATGATTCACCCCTCCACTTT.